This T cell receptor (beta chain) came from a study of PD-L1 blockade in urothelial cancer. In the study overall: Timepoints chosen for blood analysis were 3 weeks (second dose) and 6 weeks after treatment start.

Added to each PCR by spiking were synthetic TCR analog templates. This table comes from immunoSEQ multiplex PCR, and its TCRdb copy is limited to in-frame clones, with some not included. The profile shows some 65,000 clones, 81% of them singletons. Time point defined: pretreatment peripheral blood. A total of 1 to 8 samples per patient were collected pretreatment and on-treatment. The clonotype was recovered from an older man with urothelial cancer. This specimen was PBMCs, taken around atezolizumab (anti-PD-L1) treatment.

DNA of the CDR3: TGTGCCAGCTCACCGTCCGGGACAGCCTCTGGAAACACCATATATTTT. This codes for CASSPSGTASGNTIYF. The chain links TRBV18 to TRBJ1-3, with 7 bases identical to TRBD1. The junction had 5 bases not matched to a gene; V was cut back by 3 bases and J by 0 bases. The germline gives CDR1 KGHSH, CDR2 LQKENI. The CDR3 sequence is 16 residues long.